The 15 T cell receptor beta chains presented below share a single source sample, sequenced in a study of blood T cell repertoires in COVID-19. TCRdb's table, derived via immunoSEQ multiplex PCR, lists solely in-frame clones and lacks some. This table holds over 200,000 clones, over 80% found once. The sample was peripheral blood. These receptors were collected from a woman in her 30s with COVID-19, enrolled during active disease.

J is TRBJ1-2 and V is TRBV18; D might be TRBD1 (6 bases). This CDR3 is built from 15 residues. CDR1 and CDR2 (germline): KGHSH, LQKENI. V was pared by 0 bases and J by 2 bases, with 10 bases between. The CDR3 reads CASSPPDRRNYGYTF. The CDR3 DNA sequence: TGTGCCAGCTCACCACCTGACAGGAGGAACTATGGCTACACCTTC.

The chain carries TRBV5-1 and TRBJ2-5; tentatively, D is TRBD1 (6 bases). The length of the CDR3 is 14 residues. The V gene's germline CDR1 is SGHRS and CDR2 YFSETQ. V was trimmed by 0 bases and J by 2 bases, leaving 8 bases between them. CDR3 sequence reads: CASSLGGQQETQYF. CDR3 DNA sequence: TGCGCCAGCAGCTTGGGAGGACAGCAAGAGACCCAGTACTTC.

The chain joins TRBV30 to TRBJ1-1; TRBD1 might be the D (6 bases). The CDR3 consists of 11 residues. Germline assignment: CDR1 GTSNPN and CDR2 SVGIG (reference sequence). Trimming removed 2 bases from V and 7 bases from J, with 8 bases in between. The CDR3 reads CAWSRQDEAFF. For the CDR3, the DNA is TGTGCCTGGAGTCGACAGGATGAAGCTTTCTTT.

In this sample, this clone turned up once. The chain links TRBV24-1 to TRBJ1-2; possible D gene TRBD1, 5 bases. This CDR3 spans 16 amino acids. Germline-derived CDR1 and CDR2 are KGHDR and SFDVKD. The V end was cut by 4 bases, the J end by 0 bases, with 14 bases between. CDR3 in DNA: TGTGCCACCAGTGACTTCACAGGCAAAGCTAACTATGGCTACACCTTC. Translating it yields CATSDFTGKANYGYTF.

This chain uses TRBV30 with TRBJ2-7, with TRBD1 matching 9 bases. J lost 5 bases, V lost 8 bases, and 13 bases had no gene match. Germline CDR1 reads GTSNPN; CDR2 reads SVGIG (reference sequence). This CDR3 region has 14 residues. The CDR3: CARSTGGITHEQYF. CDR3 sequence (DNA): TGTGCCCGCAGCACAGGGGGCATTACCCACGAGCAGTACTTC.

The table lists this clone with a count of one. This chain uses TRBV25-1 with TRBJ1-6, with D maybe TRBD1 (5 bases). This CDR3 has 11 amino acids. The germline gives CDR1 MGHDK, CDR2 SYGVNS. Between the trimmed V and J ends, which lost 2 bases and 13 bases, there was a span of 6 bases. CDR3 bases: TGTGCCAGCAGTGAAGGGGCTCCCCTCCACTTT. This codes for CASSEGAPLHF.

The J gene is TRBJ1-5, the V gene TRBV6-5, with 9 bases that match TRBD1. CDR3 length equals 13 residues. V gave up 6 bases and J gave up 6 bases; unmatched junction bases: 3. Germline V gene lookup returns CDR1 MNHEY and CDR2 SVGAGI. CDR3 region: CASRTTGGQPQHF. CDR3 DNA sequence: TGTGCCAGCAGGACGACAGGGGGTCAGCCCCAGCATTTT.

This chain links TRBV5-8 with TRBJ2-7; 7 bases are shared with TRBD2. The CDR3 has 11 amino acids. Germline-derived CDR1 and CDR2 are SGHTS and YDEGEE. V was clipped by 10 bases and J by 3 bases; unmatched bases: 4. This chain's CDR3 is CAGGVNYEQYF. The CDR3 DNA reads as TGTGCCGGGGGGGTTAACTACGAGCAGTACTTC.

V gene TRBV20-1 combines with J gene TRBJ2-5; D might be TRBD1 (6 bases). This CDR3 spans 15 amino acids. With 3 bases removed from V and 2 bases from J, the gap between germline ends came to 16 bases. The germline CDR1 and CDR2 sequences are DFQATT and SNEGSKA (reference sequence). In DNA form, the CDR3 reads TGCAGTGCTAGTCTCCACCAACAGGGACAAGAGACCCAGTACTTC. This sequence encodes CSASLHQQGQETQYF.

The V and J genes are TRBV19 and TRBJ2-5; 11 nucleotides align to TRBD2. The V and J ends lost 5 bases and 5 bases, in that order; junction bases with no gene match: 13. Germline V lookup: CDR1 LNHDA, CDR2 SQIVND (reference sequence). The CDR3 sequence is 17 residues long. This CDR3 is CASSPPPPSGGFETQYF. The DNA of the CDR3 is TGTGCCAGTAGTCCTCCCCCCCCTAGCGGGGGGTTCGAGACCCAGTACTTC.

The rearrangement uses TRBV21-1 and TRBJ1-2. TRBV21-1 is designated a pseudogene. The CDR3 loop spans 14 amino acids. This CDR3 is CASSVGGEGYGYTF. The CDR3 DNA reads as TGTGCCAGCAGCGTAGGAGGGGAGGGCTATGGCTACACCTTC.

The CDR3 nucleotides are TGTGCCAGCAGGCCCGGGGCCAGACAGGCCCGGTATAATTCACCCCTCCACTTT. Protein product: CASRPGARQARYNSPLHF. The rearrangement uses TRBV28 and TRBJ1-6, with TRBD1 as a possible D gene (6 bases). Germline assignment: CDR1 MDHEN and CDR2 SYDVKM. The CDR3 runs to 18 residues. Trimming removed 6 bases from V and 4 bases from J, with 22 bases in between.

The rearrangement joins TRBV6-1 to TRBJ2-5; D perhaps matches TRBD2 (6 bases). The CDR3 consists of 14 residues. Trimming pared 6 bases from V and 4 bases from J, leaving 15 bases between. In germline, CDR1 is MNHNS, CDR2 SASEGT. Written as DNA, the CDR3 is TGTGCCAGCAGGTCCGGCGGGGTGGGAGAGACCCAGTACTTC. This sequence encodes CASRSGGVGETQYF.

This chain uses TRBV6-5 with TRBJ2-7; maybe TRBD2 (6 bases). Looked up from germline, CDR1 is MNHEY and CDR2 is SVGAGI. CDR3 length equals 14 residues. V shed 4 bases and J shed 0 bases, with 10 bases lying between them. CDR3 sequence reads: CASSLRGTSYEQYF. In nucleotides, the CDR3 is TGTGCCAGCAGTTTACGGGGGACCTCCTACGAGCAGTACTTC.

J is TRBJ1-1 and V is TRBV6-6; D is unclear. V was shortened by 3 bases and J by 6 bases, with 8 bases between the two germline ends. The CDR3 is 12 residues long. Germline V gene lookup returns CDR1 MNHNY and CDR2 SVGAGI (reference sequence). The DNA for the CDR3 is TGTGCCAGCAGTTATCGAGGCGCTGAAGCTTTCTTT. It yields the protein CASSYRGAEAFF.